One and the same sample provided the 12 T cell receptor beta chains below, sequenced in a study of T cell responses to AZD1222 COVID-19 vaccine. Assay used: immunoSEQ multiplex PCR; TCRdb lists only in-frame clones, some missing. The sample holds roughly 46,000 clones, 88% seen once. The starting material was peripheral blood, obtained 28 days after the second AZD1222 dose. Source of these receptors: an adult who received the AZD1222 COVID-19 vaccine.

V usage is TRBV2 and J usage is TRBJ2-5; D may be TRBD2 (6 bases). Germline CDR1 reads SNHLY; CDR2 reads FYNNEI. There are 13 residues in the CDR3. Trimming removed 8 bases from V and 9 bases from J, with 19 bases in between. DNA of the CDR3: TGTGCCAGCCTTAGCGGCCCCGGAGGGGCCCAGTACTTC. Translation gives CASLSGPGGAQYF.

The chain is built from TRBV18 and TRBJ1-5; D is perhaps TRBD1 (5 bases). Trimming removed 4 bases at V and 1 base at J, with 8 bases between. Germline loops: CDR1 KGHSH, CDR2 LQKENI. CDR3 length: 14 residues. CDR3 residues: CASSHRDSNQPQHF. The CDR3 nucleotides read TGTGCCAGCTCACACCGGGACAGCAATCAGCCCCAGCATTTT. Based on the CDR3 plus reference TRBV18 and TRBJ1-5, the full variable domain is NAGVMQNPRHLVRRRGQEARLRCSPMKGHSHVYWYRQLPEEGLKFMVYLQKENIIDESGMPKERFSAEFPKEGPSILRIQQVVRGDSAAYFCASSHRDSNQPQHFGDGTRLSIL.

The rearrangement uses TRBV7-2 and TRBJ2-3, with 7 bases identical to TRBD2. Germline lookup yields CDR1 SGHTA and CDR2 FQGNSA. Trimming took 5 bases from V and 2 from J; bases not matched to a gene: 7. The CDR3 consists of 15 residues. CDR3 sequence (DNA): TGTGCCAGCAGCGGGGAGGGCTATTCCACAGATACGCAGTATTTT. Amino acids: CASSGEGYSTDTQYF.

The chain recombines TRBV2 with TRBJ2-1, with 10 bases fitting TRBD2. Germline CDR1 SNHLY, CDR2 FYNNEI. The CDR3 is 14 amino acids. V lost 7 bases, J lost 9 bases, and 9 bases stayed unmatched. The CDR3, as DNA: TGTGCCAGCAAAGAATGGGCTAGCGGGGGTGAGCAGTTCTTC. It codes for CASKEWASGGEQFF.

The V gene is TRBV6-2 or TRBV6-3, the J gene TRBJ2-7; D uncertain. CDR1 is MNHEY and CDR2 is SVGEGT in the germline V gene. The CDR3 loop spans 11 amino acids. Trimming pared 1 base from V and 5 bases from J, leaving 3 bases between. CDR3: CASSYFDEQYF. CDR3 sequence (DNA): TGTGCCAGCAGTTACTTCGACGAGCAGTACTTC.

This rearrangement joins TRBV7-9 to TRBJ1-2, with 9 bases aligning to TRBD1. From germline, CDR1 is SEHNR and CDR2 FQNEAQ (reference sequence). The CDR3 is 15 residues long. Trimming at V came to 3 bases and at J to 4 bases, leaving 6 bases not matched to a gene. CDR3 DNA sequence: TGTGCCAGCAGCTTCACAGGGGGCGCGGTCTATGGCTACACCTTC. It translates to CASSFTGGAVYGYTF.

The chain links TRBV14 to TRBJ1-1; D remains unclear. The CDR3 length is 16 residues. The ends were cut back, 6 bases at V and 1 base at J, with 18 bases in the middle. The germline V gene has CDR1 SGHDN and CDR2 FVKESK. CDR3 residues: CASSRIPSLGNTEAFF. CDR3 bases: TGTGCCAGCAGTAGAATTCCATCCTTGGGGAACACTGAAGCTTTCTTT.

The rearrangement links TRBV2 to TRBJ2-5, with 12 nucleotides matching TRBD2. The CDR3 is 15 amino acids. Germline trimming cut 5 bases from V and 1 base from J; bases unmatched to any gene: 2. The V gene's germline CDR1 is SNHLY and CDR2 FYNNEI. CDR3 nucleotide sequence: TGTGCCAGCAGTCCTAGCGGGGGGGTCCAAGAGACCCAGTACTTC. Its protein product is CASSPSGGVQETQYF.

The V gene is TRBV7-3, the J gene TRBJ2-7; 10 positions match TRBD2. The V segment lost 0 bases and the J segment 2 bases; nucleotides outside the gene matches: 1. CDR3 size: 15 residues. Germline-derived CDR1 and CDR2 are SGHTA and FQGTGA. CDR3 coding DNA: TGTGCCAGCAGCTTAACTAGCGGGGGGACCTACGAGCAGTACTTC. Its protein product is CASSLTSGGTYEQYF.

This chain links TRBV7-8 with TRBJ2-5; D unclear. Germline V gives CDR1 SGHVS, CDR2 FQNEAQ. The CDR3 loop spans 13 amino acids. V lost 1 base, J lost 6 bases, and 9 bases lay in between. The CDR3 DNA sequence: TGTGCCAGCAGCTTAGTTCGTGGAAAGACCCAGTACTTC. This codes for CASSLVRGKTQYF.

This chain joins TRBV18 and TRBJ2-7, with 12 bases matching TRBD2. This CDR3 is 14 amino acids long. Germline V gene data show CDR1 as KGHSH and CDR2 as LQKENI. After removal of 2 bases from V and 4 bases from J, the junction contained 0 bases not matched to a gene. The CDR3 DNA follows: TGTGCCAGCTCACCAGGGACTAGCGGGTACGAGCAGTACTTC. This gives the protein CASSPGTSGYEQYF.

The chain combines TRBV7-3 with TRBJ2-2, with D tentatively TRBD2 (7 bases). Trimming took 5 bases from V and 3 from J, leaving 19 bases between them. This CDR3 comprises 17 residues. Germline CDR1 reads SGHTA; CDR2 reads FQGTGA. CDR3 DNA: TGTGCCAGCAGCCCCCAAGGGGGGGGGCCCCACACCGGGGAGCTGTTTTTT. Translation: CASSPQGGGPHTGELFF.